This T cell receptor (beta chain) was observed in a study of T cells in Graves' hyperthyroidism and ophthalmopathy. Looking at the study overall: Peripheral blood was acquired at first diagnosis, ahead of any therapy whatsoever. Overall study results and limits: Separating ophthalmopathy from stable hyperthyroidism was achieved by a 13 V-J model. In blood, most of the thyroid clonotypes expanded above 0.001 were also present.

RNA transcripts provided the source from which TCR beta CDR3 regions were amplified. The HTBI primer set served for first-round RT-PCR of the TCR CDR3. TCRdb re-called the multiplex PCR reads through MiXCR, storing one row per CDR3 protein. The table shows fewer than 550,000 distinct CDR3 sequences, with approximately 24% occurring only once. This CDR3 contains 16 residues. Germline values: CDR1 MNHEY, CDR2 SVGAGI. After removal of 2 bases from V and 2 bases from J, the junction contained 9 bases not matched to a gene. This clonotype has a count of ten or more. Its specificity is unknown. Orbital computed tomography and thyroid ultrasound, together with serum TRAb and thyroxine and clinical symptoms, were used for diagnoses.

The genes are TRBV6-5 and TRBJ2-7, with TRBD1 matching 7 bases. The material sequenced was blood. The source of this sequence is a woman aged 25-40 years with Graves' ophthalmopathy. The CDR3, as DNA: TGTGCCAGCAGTTACACCCCACTGACAGGGCCCTACGAGCAGTACTTC. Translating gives CASSYTPLTGPYEQYF.